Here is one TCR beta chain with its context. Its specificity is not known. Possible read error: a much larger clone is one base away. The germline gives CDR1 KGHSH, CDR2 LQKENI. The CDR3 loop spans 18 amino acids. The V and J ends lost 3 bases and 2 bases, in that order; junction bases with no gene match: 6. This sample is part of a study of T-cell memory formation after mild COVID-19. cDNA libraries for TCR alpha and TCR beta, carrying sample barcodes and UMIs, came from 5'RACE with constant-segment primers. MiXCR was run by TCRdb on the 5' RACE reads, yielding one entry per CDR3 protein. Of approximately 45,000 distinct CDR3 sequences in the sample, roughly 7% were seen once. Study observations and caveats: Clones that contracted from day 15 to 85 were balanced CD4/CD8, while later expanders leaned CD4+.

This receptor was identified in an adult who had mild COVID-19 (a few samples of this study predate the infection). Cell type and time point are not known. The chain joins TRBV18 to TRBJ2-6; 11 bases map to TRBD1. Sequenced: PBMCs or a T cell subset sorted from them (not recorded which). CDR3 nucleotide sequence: TGTGCCAGCTCACCCCGGGGACAGGGGGGGACTGGGGCCAACGTCCTGACTTTC. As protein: CASSPRGQGGTGANVLTF.